The rows below give T cell receptor beta chains drawn from one sample of a study of CD8 T cells in Susac syndrome. TCRdb re-derived calls from the immunoSEQ multiplex PCR reads in MiXCR, one entry per CDR3 protein. The repertoire consists of hundreds of thousands of distinct CDR3 sequences, with roughly 81% occurring once and the leading ten covering 0.11%. The sequenced material came from CD8+ T cells from PBMCs. Receptors originate from a human donor with multiple sclerosis. Both conserved end residues are part of each CDR3. Expanded clones get a size class; other rows say once, few or many, or leave the size out.

clone size: -; V gene: TRBV10-3; CDR3 length: 12; CDR3 protein: CATSGGPGELFF
clone size: few; V gene: TRBV7-9; CDR3 length: 15; CDR3 protein: CASSFPDGHQETQYF
clone size: -; V gene: TRBV27; CDR3 length: 15; CDR3 protein: CASSLSAQGWYGYTF
clone size: -; V gene: TRBV4-1; CDR3 length: 16; CDR3 protein: CASSQVLETGRHEQYF
clone size: -; V gene: TRBV25-1; CDR3 length: 14; CDR3 protein: CASRDARSQETQYF
clone size: -; V gene: TRBV11-2; CDR3 length: 16; CDR3 protein: CASSTGTGRLNTEAFF
clone size: -; V gene: TRBV7-9; CDR3 length: 15; CDR3 protein: CASSYSSGSQETQYF
clone size: -; V gene: TRBV4-2; CDR3 length: 16; CDR3 protein: CASSQDGAGDYNEQFF
clone size: -; V gene: TRBV2; CDR3 length: 12; CDR3 protein: CASPLGDGGAFF
clone size: -; V gene: TRBV24-1; CDR3 length: 20; CDR3 protein: CATSKGLQTGPGVGNQPQHF
clone size: -; V gene: TRBV20-1; CDR3 length: 17; CDR3 protein: CSAREVGGAALPYEQYF
clone size: -; V gene: TRBV11-1; CDR3 length: 20; CDR3 protein: CASSSPMGLAGRGSYNEQFF
clone size: few; V gene: TRBV27; CDR3 length: 14; CDR3 protein: CASSLSSHGSEAFF
clone size: -; V gene: TRBV7-8; CDR3 length: 16; CDR3 protein: CASSSSPGRYNTEAFF
clone size: -; V gene: TRBV2; CDR3 length: 14; CDR3 protein: CASRGTSDDNEQFF
clone size: -; V gene: TRBV30; CDR3 length: 13; CDR3 protein: CAWRRRGTNEQFF
clone size: once; V gene: TRBV10-3; CDR3 length: 13; CDR3 protein: CAITGASGNTIYF
clone size: -; V gene: TRBV29-1; CDR3 length: 16; CDR3 protein: CSVEGGEERPTGREFF
clone size: -; V gene: TRBV5-4; CDR3 length: 14; CDR3 protein: CASSDRGSYNEQFF
clone size: -; V gene: TRBV7-9; CDR3 length: 12; CDR3 protein: CASSWGRDEQFF
clone size: -; V gene: TRBV29-1; CDR3 length: 12; CDR3 protein: CSVDTGNYGYTF
clone size: -; V gene: TRBV13; CDR3 length: 17; CDR3 protein: CASSLGLAGDPYNEQFF
clone size: -; V gene: TRBV18; CDR3 length: 13; CDR3 protein: CASSRPGYNEQFF
clone size: -; V gene: TRBV27; CDR3 length: 12; CDR3 protein: CASSQVFYEQYF
clone size: -; V gene: TRBV20-1; CDR3 length: 13; CDR3 protein: CSAPSDSPYGYTF
clone size: -; V gene: TRBV9; CDR3 length: 19; CDR3 protein: CASSVVKGTGMELHEKLFF
clone size: -; V gene: TRBV28; CDR3 length: 14; CDR3 protein: CATSSGSFGDTQYF
clone size: -; V gene: TRBV4-1; CDR3 length: 15; CDR3 protein: CASSQEAVSNQPQHF
clone size: once; V gene: TRBV7-9; CDR3 length: 16; CDR3 protein: CASSFASGEGYNEQFF
clone size: -; V gene: TRBV28; CDR3 length: 16; CDR3 protein: CASRTLGQGQNTEAFF
clone size: -; V gene: TRBV4-2; CDR3 length: 15; CDR3 protein: CASSQGREGDETQYF
clone size: -; V gene: TRBV27; CDR3 length: 14; CDR3 protein: CASSYAGDFFGYTF